The 25 T cell receptor beta chains below were found in one sample sequenced in a study of blood T cells in healthy people across ages. A second PCR, run for roughly 6 to 11 cycles, used a sample-barcoded 5' primer plus a J-beta primer mix. TCRdb itself ran the 5' RACE reads through MiXCR, one entry per CDR3 protein. The sample includes some 900,000 distinct CDR3 sequences, around 48% of them seen just once. Sequencing input: blood. The receptors derive from a young man in good health.

CDR3 sequence: CARGWGDQETQYF. As DNA, the CDR3 is TGTGCCAGAGGGTGGGGGGACCAAGAGACCCAGTACTTC. This rearrangement joins TRBV2 to TRBJ2-5; D perhaps matches TRBD2 (6 bases). Trimming took off 9 bases at V and 0 bases at J, with 11 bases between the two ends. Germline V gene data show CDR1 as SNHLY and CDR2 as FYNNEI. The CDR3 totals 13 residues. The entire variable domain, with the rest obtained from reference TRBV2 and TRBJ2-5, is as follows: EPEVTQTPSHQVTQMGQEVILRCVPISNHLYFYWYRQILGQKVEFLVSFYNNEISEKSEIFDDQFSVERPDGSNFTLKIRSTKLEDSAMYFCARGWGDQETQYFGPGTRLLVL.

This chain links TRBV7-8 with TRBJ1-5; TRBD1 aligns across 7 bases. The CDR3 runs 16 residues. After removal of 5 bases from V and 2 bases from J, the junction contained 9 bases not matched to a gene. The germline gives CDR1 SGHVS, CDR2 FQNEAQ. The CDR3 DNA reads as TGTGCCAGCAGCCAGATCAGGGGGGAGGGCAATCAGCCCCAGCATTTT. This gives the protein CASSQIRGEGNQPQHF.

This chain links TRBV12-3 or TRBV12-4 with TRBJ2-7, with D uncertain. There are 14 residues in the CDR3. V lost 3 bases to trimming and J lost 0 bases, with 9 bases between them. The CDR3 nucleotides read TGTGCCAGCAGTTTTAATCCGGCCTCCTACGAGCAGTACTTC. Its protein is CASSFNPASYEQYF.

The chain has TRBV9 and TRBJ1-2; a possible D gene is TRBD1 (6 bases). Trimming cost V 0 bases and J 6 bases, with 15 bases left between them. The CDR3 extends over 15 amino acids. Germline V gene sequence: CDR1 SGDLS, CDR2 YYNGEE. The CDR3 sequence is CASSVGGGGLDGYTF. The CDR3 coding sequence is TGTGCCAGCAGCGTAGGAGGGGGGGGATTGGATGGCTACACCTTC.

The V call is TRBV7-9, the J call TRBJ2-7, with a possible D match to TRBD1 (6 bases). V lost 1 base and J lost 3, with 16 bases in between. In germline, CDR1 is SEHNR, CDR2 FQNEAQ (reference sequence). The CDR3 totals 16 residues. The CDR3 coding sequence is TGTGCCAGCAGCTTAGGGGACACATCGACTAACTACGAGCAGTACTTC. This encodes CASSLGDTSTNYEQYF.

This sequence joins TRBV6-6 and TRBJ1-5, with 7 bases matching TRBD1. The V gene end was trimmed by 11 bases and the J gene end by 3 bases; junction bases not matched to a gene: 4. CDR3 length: 12 amino acids. Looked up from germline, CDR1 is MNHNY and CDR2 is SVGAGI (reference sequence). Here the CDR3 DNA reads TGTGCCGGGGGACAGTTCAATCAGCCCCAGCATTTT. Translating gives CAGGQFNQPQHF.

A few counts support this clonotype. This chain connects TRBV29-1 to TRBJ2-7, with D possibly being TRBD1 or TRBD2 (5 bases each). The CDR3 extends over 14 amino acids. The germline V and J ends were trimmed by 5 bases and 2 bases, with 16 bases remaining between them. CDR1 is SQVTM and CDR2 is ANQGSEA in the germline V gene. The CDR3 nucleotides read TGCAGCGTTTACACCGGAAGGGACGCCTACGAGCAGTACTTC. Its translation is CSVYTGRDAYEQYF.

The gene calls are TRBV25-1 and TRBJ1-2; a weak D match, TRBD1 (6 bases). This CDR3 is 13 amino acids long. Between the trimmed V and J ends, which lost 6 bases and 6 bases, there was a span of 14 bases. From germline, CDR1 is MGHDK and CDR2 SYGVNS. CDR3: CASRGSGANGYTF. DNA of the CDR3: TGTGCCAGCAGGGGGTCGGGGGCTAATGGCTACACCTTC.

This clonotype was recorded a few times. The rearrangement uses TRBV15 and TRBJ1-4; no reliable D call. Germline loops: CDR1 LNHNV, CDR2 YYDKDF (reference sequence). The V and J ends lost 0 bases and 6 bases respectively, with 11 bases between them. The CDR3 has 15 amino acids. The CDR3 loop is CATSRDGQADEKLFF. In DNA form, the CDR3 reads TGTGCCACCAGCAGAGACGGGCAGGCGGATGAAAAACTGTTTTTT. Together with reference TRBV15 and TRBJ1-4, the CDR3 gives the full variable domain: DAMVIQNPRYQVTQFGKPVTLSCSQTLNHNVMYWYQQKSSQAPKLLFHYYDKDFNNEADTPDNFQSRRPNTSFCFLDIRSPGLGDTAMYLCATSRDGQADEKLFFGSGTQLSVL.

This chain links TRBV11-2 with TRBJ2-1, with 13 bases aligning to TRBD2. Per the germline V gene, CDR1 is SGHAT and CDR2 is FQNNGV. With V trimmed by 2 bases and J by 4 bases, 5 bases remained unmatched. CDR3 size: 17 residues. The CDR3: CASSLRTSGGQYNEQFF. For the CDR3, the DNA is TGTGCCAGCAGCTTAAGGACTAGCGGGGGTCAGTACAATGAGCAGTTCTTC.

This clonotype has just one count. The V call is TRBV21-1, the J call TRBJ2-7; the DNA was not compared with TRBD1, the D call given in the table. TRBV21-1 constitutes a pseudogene. The CDR3 spans 14 residues. The CDR3 sequence is CASSRTGVDYEQYF. In nucleotides, the CDR3 is TGTGCCAGCAGCAGGACAGGGGTGGACTACGAGCAGTACTTC.

The chain has TRBV30 and TRBJ1-2, with D possibly TRBD1 on 5 matching bases. With 4 bases removed from V and 0 bases from J, the gap between germline ends came to 18 bases. Germline CDR1 reads GTSNPN; CDR2 reads SVGIG (reference sequence). The CDR3 has 16 amino acids. CDR3 nucleotide sequence: TGTGCCTGGACCATGTACGGTGGGGGAGCTAACTATGGCTACACCTTC. Translated: CAWTMYGGGANYGYTF.

J is TRBJ1-2 and V is TRBV9, with D possibly matching TRBD1 (5 bases). V shed 0 bases and J shed 8 bases, with 11 bases lying between them. The CDR3 is 13 amino acids. From germline, CDR1 is SGDLS and CDR2 YYNGEE. The CDR3 loop is CASSVGGEGGYTF. The DNA for the CDR3 is TGTGCCAGCAGCGTAGGAGGGGAGGGAGGCTACACCTTC. The entire variable domain, with the rest obtained from reference TRBV9 and TRBJ1-2, is as follows: DSGVTQTPKHLITATGQRVTLRCSPRSGDLSVYWYQQSLDQGLQFLIQYYNGEERAKGNILERFSAQQFPDLHSELNLSSLELGDSALYFCASSVGGEGGYTFGSGTRLTVV.

The V gene is TRBV6-5, the J gene TRBJ1-2; TRBD1 agrees at 7 bases. In germline, CDR1 is MNHEY, CDR2 SVGAGI. This CDR3 is built from 15 residues. J was trimmed by 0 bases and V by 8 bases; bases with no gene match: 9. CDR3 protein: CASSGTGTANYGYTF. CDR3 sequence (DNA): TGTGCCAGCTCCGGAACCGGGACAGCTAACTATGGCTACACCTTC.

The chain combines TRBV7-9 with TRBJ2-3; D is unclear. Germline V gene sequence: CDR1 SEHNR, CDR2 FQNEAQ (reference sequence). With 3 bases removed from V and 2 bases from J, the gap between germline ends came to 9 bases. The CDR3 is 14 amino acids. In DNA form, the CDR3 reads TGTGCCAGCAGCTTTCCCAGAGTCACAGATACGCAGTATTTT. This gives the protein CASSFPRVTDTQYF.

At least ten counts were recorded for this clonotype. This may be a read error: a much more frequent sequence differs by one nucleotide. The rearrangement links TRBV28 to TRBJ2-7; 7 positions match TRBD1. The CDR3 has 14 residues. The trim removed 8 bases at V and 7 bases at J, leaving 14 bases unmatched. The germline V gene encodes CDR1 MDHEN and CDR2 SYDVKM. CDR3 in DNA: TGTGCCAGCCTCAACCGACAGGGCAACAATGAGCAGTACTTC. Translating gives CASLNRQGNNEQYF.

The sample holds a few counts of this clonotype. The V gene is TRBV6-5, the J gene TRBJ2-1, with D possibly being TRBD1 or TRBD2 (5 bases each). There are 15 residues in the CDR3. Germline V CDR1 and CDR2: MNHEY, SVGAGI. V shed 6 bases and J shed 5 bases, with 17 bases lying between them. DNA of the CDR3: TGTGCCAGCAGACCCGGGCGCCTGGGGGACAATGAGCAGTTCTTC. This encodes CASRPGRLGDNEQFF.

This clonotype showed up just a few times. The rearrangement joins TRBV6-5 to TRBJ2-3; D unresolved. Trimming took off 4 bases at V and 0 bases at J, with 17 bases between the two ends. The CDR3 is 17 residues long. Germline CDR1 reads MNHEY; CDR2 reads SVGAGI. CDR3 loop: CASSFTGPSASTDTQYF. For the CDR3, the DNA is TGTGCCAGCAGTTTCACCGGCCCCTCCGCTAGCACAGATACGCAGTATTTT.

The chain couples TRBV20-1 to TRBJ2-5, with 8 bases lining up with TRBD1. CDR1 is DFQATT, CDR2 SNEGSKA, per germline (reference sequence). The CDR3 covers 15 residues. Trimming removed 3 bases from V and 4 bases from J; junction bases left unmatched: 10. The CDR3 DNA sequence: TGCAGTGCTAGTAGGGGGCAGGGGGCTCGAGAGACCCAGTACTTC. It translates to CSASRGQGARETQYF.

The chain is built from TRBV3-1 and TRBJ2-7; D is unresolved. The CDR3 is 14 amino acids. V gave up 3 bases and J gave up 2 bases, with 11 bases separating them. Germline CDR1 and CDR2: LGHDT and YNNKEL (reference sequence). This chain's CDR3 is CASSQRDSTYEQYF. The CDR3 nucleotides read TGTGCCAGCAGCCAGCGTGACTCAACCTACGAGCAGTACTTC.

The rearrangement links TRBV25-1 to TRBJ1-1, with unresolved D. The CDR3 sequence is 12 residues long. V was cut by 4 bases and J by 6 bases, with 9 bases left in between. Germline V gene data show CDR1 as MGHDK and CDR2 as SYGVNS. DNA for the CDR3: TGTGCCAGCAGTGTGGGGTGGTCTGAAGCTTTCTTT. This gives the protein CASSVGWSEAFF.

In nucleotides, the CDR3 is TGTGCCAGCAGCTCACAGGGGGGTAATACGCAGTATTTT. It encodes CASSSQGGNTQYF. The V call is TRBV11-1, the J call TRBJ2-3; TRBD1 agrees at 8 bases. The J segment lost 7 bases and the V segment lost 4 bases, leaving 4 bases of the junction unmatched. This CDR3 contains 13 residues. Germline CDR1 and CDR2: SGHAT and FQDESV (reference sequence).

This chain uses TRBV7-2 with TRBJ2-5, with D perhaps TRBD2 (5 bases). With 1 base removed from V and 9 bases from J, the gap between germline ends came to 9 bases. Germline CDR1 reads SGHTA; CDR2 reads FQGNSA. The CDR3 is 12 amino acids. The CDR3, as DNA: TGTGCCAGCAGCTTAGGGGAGCCCCCCCAGTACTTC. Amino acid sequence: CASSLGEPPQYF.

This clonotype appeared a few times. The V gene is TRBV27, the J gene TRBJ1-2, with no clear D. CDR1 MNHEY and CDR2 SMNVEV come from the germline V gene (reference sequence). This CDR3 is 11 amino acids long. V lost 8 bases and J 6 bases, leaving 10 bases between the germline ends. The CDR3 loop reads CASGKRDGYTF. The CDR3 region has the DNA TGTGCCAGCGGAAAAAGAGATGGCTACACCTTC.

The chain joins TRBV7-2 to TRBJ2-3; 11 positions agree with TRBD2. This CDR3 is built from 19 residues. The trim removed 2 bases at V and 2 bases at J, leaving 12 bases unmatched. CDR1 is SGHTA and CDR2 is FQGNSA in the germline V gene. CDR3 sequence reads: CASSLFSLAGGFLTDTQYF. Written as DNA, the CDR3 is TGTGCCAGCAGCTTATTCAGCCTAGCGGGGGGTTTCCTCACAGATACGCAGTATTTT.